The sequence of this TCR beta chain was determined in a study of blood T cell repertoires in COVID-19. Authors' methods: Cell counts per sample came from amplifying reference gene primers. Assay used: immunoSEQ multiplex PCR; TCRdb lists only in-frame clones, some missing. D and trimming were read from the DNA, whereas the V and J calls and clone size are those reported in that table. This table holds under 250,000 clones, approximately 90% found once. V dropped 0 bases and J dropped 11; count of bases not matched to a gene: 6. Germline V gives CDR1 SQVTM, CDR2 ANQGSEA. The CDR3 consists of 13 residues. Enrolled through a virtual design, the participants were between 18 and 89 years of age and came from about two dozen US areas.

The chain links TRBV29-1 to TRBJ1-4; 7 bases are shared with TRBD1. Sequencing used PBMCs or T cells enriched from blood (not recorded which). The receptor was isolated from a man aged 35 to 55 who had recovered from COVID-19. The CDR3 region is CSVEDPSGQKLFF. CDR3 nucleotide sequence: TGCAGCGTTGAAGATCCGTCGGGACAGAAACTGTTTTTT.